This TCR beta chain was profiled in a study of radiotherapy plus CTLA-4 blockade in lung cancer (dated by TCRdb to between 2018 and 2020). In terms of the full investigation: Objective responses occurred in more than 15% of enrolled patients, and less than 35% achieved disease control.

In this study, focal radiation therapy paired with CTLA-4 blockade (ipilimumab) was tested in patients who had chemo-refractory metastatic non-small-cell lung cancer. Overall study outcomes, separate from this receptor: Early dynamic changes in blood T cell clones, together with increased serum interferon-beta after radiation, were reported as the strongest predictors of response. After treatment with radiotherapy and ipilimumab, TCR clones that originated in tumors expanded in peripheral blood.

Receptors were amplified or captured by the immunoSEQ multiplex PCR assay. Here the immuneACCESS table is served through TCRdb, limited to in-frame sequences with V and J called. Missing clones are a known gap in these copies; in checked studies unresolved V genes cover under half, and the rest lacks a known reason. This sample is represented by about 46,000 clones; about three quarters of them were singletons. The top ten clonotypes cover around 2.5% of the sample. The CDR3, from cysteine to phenylalanine, totals 13 residues. The read is trimmed to its CDR3 DNA, 39 bases read in frame from base 1. A distance of 6 bases separates the germline ends of V and J, which lose 4 bases and 0 bases respectively. CDR1 and CDR2 are drawn from the germline V gene: SGHVS, FNYEAQ. This clone was seen a handful of times. No antigen is known for it. No much larger clone exists at a distance of one base, and base qualities are not known.

The clonotype was recovered from a human donor with non-small cell lung cancer whose response to radiotherapy plus ipilimumab could not be evaluated. This sequence uses TRBV7-6 and TRBJ1-1, with no confidently assigned D gene. Sequencing used peripheral blood, obtained from a patient treated with radiotherapy plus ipilimumab. CDR3 region: CASSSGLNTEAFF. DNA sequence: TGTGCCAGCAGCTCGGGGTTGAACACTGAAGCTTTCTTT.